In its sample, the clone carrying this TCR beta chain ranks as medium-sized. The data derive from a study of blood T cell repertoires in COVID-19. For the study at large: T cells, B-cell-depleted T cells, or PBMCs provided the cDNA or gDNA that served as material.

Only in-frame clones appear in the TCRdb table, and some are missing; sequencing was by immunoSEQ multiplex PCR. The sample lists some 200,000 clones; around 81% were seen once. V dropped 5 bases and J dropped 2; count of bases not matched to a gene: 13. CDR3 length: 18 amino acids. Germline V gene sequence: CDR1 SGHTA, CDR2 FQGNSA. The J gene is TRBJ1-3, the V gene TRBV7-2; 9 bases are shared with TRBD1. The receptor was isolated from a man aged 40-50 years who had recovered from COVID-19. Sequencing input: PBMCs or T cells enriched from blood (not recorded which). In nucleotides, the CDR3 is TGTGCCAGCAGCAAGGGACAGGGAGTTCCGAGGCCTGGAAACACCATATATTTT. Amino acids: CASSKGQGVPRPGNTIYF.